This paragraph reports one TCR beta chain. This specimen comes from a study of T cells in Graves' hyperthyroidism and ophthalmopathy. Study-wide context: Upon initial diagnosis and before any treatment, peripheral blood was collected.

Germline V gives CDR1 SGDLS, CDR2 YYNGEE. With 0 bases clipped from V and 1 base from J, the junction kept 1 base outside the gene matches. The CDR3 consists of 14 residues. TCR beta CDR3 regions were amplified from RNA. During a first-round RT-PCR of the TCR CDR3, the HTBI primer set was used. From the multiplex PCR reads, TCRdb called clonotypes with MiXCR, one entry per CDR3 protein. The table records a few hundred thousand distinct CDR3 sequences, around 14% of them present only once. Graves' hyperthyroidism showing no ophthalmopathy progression within 18 months was considered stable. Pregnant or lactating patients were excluded, as were those with uncontrolled infection or other autoimmune disease. PBMCs were sourced from about 10 ml fresh peripheral blood.

The material sequenced was blood. This clonotype was sampled from a woman under 30 with Graves' hyperthyroidism. The chain recombines TRBV9 with TRBJ2-7; TRBD1 agrees at 7 bases. The CDR3 spells CASSVGDRSYEQYF. As DNA, the CDR3 is TGTGCCAGCAGCGTAGGGGACAGATCCTACGAGCAGTACTTC.